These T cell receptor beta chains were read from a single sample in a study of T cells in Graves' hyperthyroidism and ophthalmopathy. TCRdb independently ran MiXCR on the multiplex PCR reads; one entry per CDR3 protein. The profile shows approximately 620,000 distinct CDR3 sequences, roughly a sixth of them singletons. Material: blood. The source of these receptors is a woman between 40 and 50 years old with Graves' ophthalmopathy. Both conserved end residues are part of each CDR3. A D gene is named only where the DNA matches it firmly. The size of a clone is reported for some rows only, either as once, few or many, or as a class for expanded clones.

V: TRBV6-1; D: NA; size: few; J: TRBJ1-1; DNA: TGTGCCATCTGGCCCTTGAACACTGAAGCTTTCTTT; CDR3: CAIWPLNTEAFF
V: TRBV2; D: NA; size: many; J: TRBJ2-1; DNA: TGTGCCAGCAGTTTGCGGGAAGGGAATGAGCAGTTCTTC; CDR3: CASSLREGNEQFF
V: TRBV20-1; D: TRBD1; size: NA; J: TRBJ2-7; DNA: TGCAGTGCTAGATGGACAGGGGGAACCTACGAGCAGTACTTC; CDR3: CSARWTGGTYEQYF
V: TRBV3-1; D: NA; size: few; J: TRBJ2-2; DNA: TGTGCCAGCAGCCAAGATCGAGGCGGAGGAGGGGGAAGGGAGCTGTTTTTT; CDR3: CASSQDRGGGGGRELFF
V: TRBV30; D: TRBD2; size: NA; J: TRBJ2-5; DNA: TGTGCCTGGAGCTCTAGCGGGGGCCAGGGGACCCAGTACTTC; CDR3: CAWSSSGGQGTQYF
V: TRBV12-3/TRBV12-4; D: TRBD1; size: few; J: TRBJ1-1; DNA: TGTGCCAGCAGTTCCCGAGACAGGGGTATAACTGAAGCTTTCTTT; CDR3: CASSSRDRGITEAFF
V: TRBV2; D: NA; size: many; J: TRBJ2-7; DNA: TGTGCCAGCAGGCCAGGACCCAACCACGAGCAGTACTTC; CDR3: CASRPGPNHEQYF
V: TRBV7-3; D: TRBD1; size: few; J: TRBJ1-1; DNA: TGTGCCAGCAGCGACCGGGACAGCTGGGGGAACACTGAAGCTTTCTTT; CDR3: CASSDRDSWGNTEAFF
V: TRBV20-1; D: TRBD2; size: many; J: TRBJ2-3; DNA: TGCAGTGCTAGAGACGCTAAGTCTAGCGGTAGCACAGATACGCAGTATTTT; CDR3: CSARDAKSSGSTDTQYF
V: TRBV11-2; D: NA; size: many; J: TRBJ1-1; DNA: TGTGCCAGCAGCTCCACCGACAGGAACACTGAAGCTTTCTTT; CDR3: CASSSTDRNTEAFF
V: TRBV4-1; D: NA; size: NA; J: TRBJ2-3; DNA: TGCGCCAGCAGCCGTCCAGTGGGGCGGGGACAAAGCCGGGGGCAGTATTTT; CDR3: CASSRPVGRGQSRGQYF
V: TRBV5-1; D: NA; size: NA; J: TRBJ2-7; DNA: TGCGCCAGCAGCTTGGGGGGTGAAGCATACGAGCAGTACTTC; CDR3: CASSLGGEAYEQYF
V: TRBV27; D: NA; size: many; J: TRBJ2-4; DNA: TGTGCCAGCAGTCCCAAGGGGTTGGCGGACCCCCAACGAGCCAAAAACATTCAGTACTTC; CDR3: CASSPKGLADPQRAKNIQYF
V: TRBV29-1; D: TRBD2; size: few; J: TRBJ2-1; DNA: TGCAGCGTCCTAGCGGGGGGGCGGGAGCAGTTCTTC; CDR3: CSVLAGGREQFF
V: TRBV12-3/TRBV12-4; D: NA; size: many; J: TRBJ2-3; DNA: TGTGCCAGCAGTTTGAGGGGAAAACCAACTAGCACAGATACGCAGTATTTT; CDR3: CASSLRGKPTSTDTQYF
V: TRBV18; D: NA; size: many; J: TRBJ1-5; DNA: TGTGCCAGCTCATCCTACAGGGATGATCAGCCCCAGCATTTT; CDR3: CASSSYRDDQPQHF
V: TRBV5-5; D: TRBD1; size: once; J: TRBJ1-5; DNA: TGTGCCAGCAGCTTGGCCCCTAGCAGGGGGGGTCAGCCCCAGCATTTT; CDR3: CASSLAPSRGGQPQHF
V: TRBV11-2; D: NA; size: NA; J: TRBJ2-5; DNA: TGCGCCAGCAGCCACACCCCCGGGGGGCTGGGCGAGACCCAGTACTTC; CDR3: CASSHTPGGLGETQYF
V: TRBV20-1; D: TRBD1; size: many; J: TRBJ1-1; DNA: TGCAGTGCCCTTAAAGCACAGGGGGGGACTGAAGCTTTCTTT; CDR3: CSALKAQGGTEAFF
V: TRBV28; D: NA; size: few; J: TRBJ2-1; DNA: TGTGCCAGCAGTGTAACCCAGACCGGGAGCAATGAGCAGTTCTTC; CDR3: CASSVTQTGSNEQFF
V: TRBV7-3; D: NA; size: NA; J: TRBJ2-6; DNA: TGTGCCAGCAAACTTAACTCTGGGGCCAACGTCCTGACTTTC; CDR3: CASKLNSGANVLTF
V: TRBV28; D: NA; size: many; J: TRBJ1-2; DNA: TGTGCCAGCAGTTCTGCCCAGGGCAGGCTGGGTCTCTATGGCTACACCTTC; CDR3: CASSSAQGRLGLYGYTF
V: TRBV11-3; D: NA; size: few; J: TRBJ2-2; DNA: TGTGCCAGCAGCTTAGGTCAAGGAGGCCCGTCGAACACCGGGGAGCTGTTTTTT; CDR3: CASSLGQGGPSNTGELFF
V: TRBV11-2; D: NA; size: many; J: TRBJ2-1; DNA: TGTGCCAGCAGCTTAGATTCTGGACGTGAGCAGTTCTTC; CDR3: CASSLDSGREQFF
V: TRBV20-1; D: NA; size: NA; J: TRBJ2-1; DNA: TGCAGTGCTAGGGAGCCGGGACCAAGGTCCTACAATGAGCAGTTCTTC; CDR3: CSAREPGPRSYNEQFF
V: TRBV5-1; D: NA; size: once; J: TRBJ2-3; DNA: TGCGCCAGCAGCTTGGGGGGTAGCGACACAGATACGCAGTATTTT; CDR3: CASSLGGSDTDTQYF
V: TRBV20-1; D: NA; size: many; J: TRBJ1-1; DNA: TGCAGTGCTAGAGCTGGGAACCAGATGAACACTGAAGCTTTCTTT; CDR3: CSARAGNQMNTEAFF
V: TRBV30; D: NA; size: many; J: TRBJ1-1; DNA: TGTGCCTGCACCTCGGGGACTGAAGCTTTCTTT; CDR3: CACTSGTEAFF
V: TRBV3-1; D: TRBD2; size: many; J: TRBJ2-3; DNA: TGTGCCAGCAGCCAAGCCACTAGCGCCAGGAGCACAGATACGCAGTATTTT; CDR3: CASSQATSARSTDTQYF
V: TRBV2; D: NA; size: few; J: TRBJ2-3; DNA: TGTGCCAACCCCCGACAGGCATCCTACACAGATACGCAGTATTTT; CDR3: CANPRQASYTDTQYF
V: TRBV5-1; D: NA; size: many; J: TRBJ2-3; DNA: TGCGCCAGCCAGATCCGGGGGACAGATACGCAGTATTTT; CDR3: CASQIRGTDTQYF
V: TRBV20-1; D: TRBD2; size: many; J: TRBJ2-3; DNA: TGCAGTGCTAGTCGGGCTAGCGGGAGTGCAGATACGCAGTATTTT; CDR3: CSASRASGSADTQYF
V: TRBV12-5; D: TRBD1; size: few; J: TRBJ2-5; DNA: TGTGCTAGTGGTTTTGACAGGGCCGAGACCCAGTACTTC; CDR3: CASGFDRAETQYF
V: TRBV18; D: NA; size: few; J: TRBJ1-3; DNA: TGTGCCAGCTCACCCTCCAGGGTCAATTCTGGAAACACCATATATTTT; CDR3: CASSPSRVNSGNTIYF
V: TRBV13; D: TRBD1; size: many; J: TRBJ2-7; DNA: TGTGCCAGCAGCCCAGGGGGAGTCAGGAGCTCCTACGAGCAGTACTTC; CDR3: CASSPGGVRSSYEQYF
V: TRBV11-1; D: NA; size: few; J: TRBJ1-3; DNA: TGTGCCAGCAGCCTGCCAGTTGGACAGTCCGGAAACACCATATATTTT; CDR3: CASSLPVGQSGNTIYF
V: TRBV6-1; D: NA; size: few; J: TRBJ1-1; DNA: TGTGCCAGCAGTGAAGTCCAGGGAAAGGGTCCTGAAGCTTTCTTT; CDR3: CASSEVQGKGPEAFF
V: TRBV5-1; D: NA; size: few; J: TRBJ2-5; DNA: TGCGCCAGCAGCTTGGGCTGGGGCCCTCAAGAGACCCAGTACTTC; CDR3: CASSLGWGPQETQYF
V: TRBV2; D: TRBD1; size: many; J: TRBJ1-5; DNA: TGTGCCAGCAGTCCGACAGGGGCGGCCAATCAGCCCCAGCATTTT; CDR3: CASSPTGAANQPQHF